The next 6 T cell receptor beta chains were all read from a single sample in a study of blood T cell repertoires in COVID-19. Sequencing was performed with immunoSEQ multiplex PCR; in TCRdb, only in-frame clones are kept and a portion is missing. This sample has over 110,000 clones; roughly 85% occur once, and the top ten carry roughly 3.5%. The sample comprised peripheral blood. The receptor set was obtained from a man aged 60 to 69 with acute or convalescent COVID-19.

The chain employs TRBV28 and TRBJ1-5; weak D call: TRBD1 (5 bases). The CDR3 totals 13 residues. Trimming cost V 4 bases and J 7 bases, with 11 bases left between them. Germline-derived CDR1 and CDR2 are MDHEN and SYDVKM. The CDR3 DNA reads as TGTGCCAGCAGTTCGACAGCATCCCAGCCCCAGCATTTT. Protein product: CASSSTASQPQHF. The entire variable domain, with the rest obtained from reference TRBV28 and TRBJ1-5, is as follows: DVKVTQSSRYLVKRTGEKVFLECVQDMDHENMFWYRQDPGLGLRLIYFSYDVKMKEKGDIPEGYSVSREKKERFSLILESASTNQTSMYLCASSSTASQPQHFGDGTRLSIL.

The genes are TRBV30 and TRBJ1-1, with 12 bases lining up with TRBD1. The CDR3 totals 16 residues. J lost 1 base, V lost 4 bases, and 7 bases had no gene match. CDR1 and CDR2 (germline): GTSNPN, SVGIG (reference sequence). The CDR3 reads CAWNRDRGLPNTEAFF. DNA of the CDR3: TGTGCCTGGAACCGGGACAGGGGGCTTCCGAACACTGAAGCTTTCTTT.

This rearrangement joins TRBV28 to TRBJ1-4; possible D gene TRBD1, 5 bases. Trimming pared 7 bases from V and 7 bases from J, leaving 13 bases between. This CDR3 contains 13 residues. Germline CDR1 MDHEN, CDR2 SYDVKM. This CDR3 is CASTPPGGEKLFF. In DNA form, the CDR3 reads TGTGCCAGCACCCCACCCGGGGGTGAAAAACTGTTTTTT.

This chain uses TRBV4-3 with TRBJ1-3, with D maybe TRBD1 (6 bases). Germline CDR1 LGHNA, CDR2 YSLEER. The CDR3 totals 15 residues. V lost 4 bases and J 4 bases, leaving 14 bases between the germline ends. The CDR3 nucleotides are TGCGCCAGCAGCCCAGCCGGACAGAGAGGAAACACCATATATTTT. As protein: CASSPAGQRGNTIYF.

The chain recombines TRBV15 with TRBJ2-2, with a tentative D call TRBD1 (6 bases). V gave up 9 bases and J gave up 0 bases, with 11 bases separating them. The CDR3 runs to 14 residues. Germline CDR1 and CDR2: LNHNV and YYDKDF (reference sequence). CDR3 protein: CATGAYANTGELFF. DNA for the CDR3: TGTGCCACGGGGGCGTACGCGAACACCGGGGAGCTGTTTTTT.

The chain uses TRBV2 and TRBJ1-6, with 9 bases fitting TRBD1. Germline assignment: CDR1 SNHLY and CDR2 FYNNEI. The V gene end was trimmed by 8 bases and the J gene end by 7 bases; junction bases not matched to a gene: 3. This CDR3 region has 13 residues. The CDR3 sequence: CASGQGRNSPLHF. CDR3 sequence (DNA): TGTGCCAGCGGACAGGGGCGGAATTCACCCCTCCACTTT.